Listed here are 10 T cell receptor beta chains from one sample, sequenced in a study of blood T cell repertoires in COVID-19 (dated by TCRdb to 2020 to 2021). Library generation was performed with the immunoSEQ multiplex PCR assay. Entries here come from immuneACCESS through TCRdb and include only in-frame sequences with V and J called. Some clones fail to appear in such tables; in the studies checked, an unresolved V gene covers under half of the shortfall, and the cause of the remainder is unknown. This sample lists 40,000 or so clones; approximately 85% were detected once. The ten biggest clones cover roughly an eighth of the sample. Sequencing was done on a sample of peripheral blood. The receptor source for this set is a human donor in a cohort sampled during active COVID-19.

The V gene is TRBV6-5, the J gene TRBJ1-2; 8 nucleotides match TRBD1. Germline V gene sequence: CDR1 MNHEY, CDR2 SVGAGI. Trimming took 6 bases from V and 6 from J; bases not matched to a gene: 6. The CDR3 has 13 residues. The CDR3 protein is CASRSGRGHGYTF. Written as DNA, the CDR3 is TGTGCCAGCAGGTCCGGCAGGGGGCATGGCTACACCTTC.

A few counts support this clone. The CDR3 sequence is CASSIWLAGVGEQFF. The CDR3 nucleotides read TGTGCCAGTAGTATTTGGCTAGCCGGTGTGGGTGAGCAGTTCTTC. The V call is TRBV19, the J call TRBJ2-1; D possibly corresponds to TRBD2 (5 bases). V was pared by 3 bases and J by 9 bases, with 18 bases between. The germline CDR1 and CDR2 sequences are LNHDA and SQIVND (reference sequence). This CDR3 has 15 residues.

The chain is built from TRBV19 and TRBJ1-5; D unclear. Germline assignment: CDR1 LNHDA and CDR2 SQIVND (reference sequence). Trimming took off 7 bases at V and 5 bases at J, with 9 bases between the two ends. The CDR3 is 12 residues long. DNA for the CDR3: TGTGCCAGTACCCCCGGGGATCAGCCCCAGCATTTT. Its protein is CASTPGDQPQHF.

The gene calls are TRBV19 and TRBJ2-3; a weak D match, TRBD1 (6 bases). This CDR3 region has 14 residues. V dropped 3 bases and J dropped 4 bases, with 11 bases sitting between them. Germline V CDR1 and CDR2: LNHDA, SQIVND (reference sequence). CDR3 sequence: CASSIRTAADTQYF. CDR3 DNA: TGTGCCAGTAGTATCCGGACAGCGGCAGATACGCAGTATTTT.

This clone was picked up one time. As DNA, the CDR3 is TGTGCCAGCAGCTTAGGTAGCGGGGGGGTTCGGTTACCAGATACGCAGTATTTT. This sequence encodes CASSLGSGGVRLPDTQYF. The chain recombines TRBV7-9 with TRBJ2-3; 11 bases match TRBD2. Trimming removed 1 base from V and 4 bases from J; junction bases left unmatched: 10. The CDR3 is 18 amino acids. The germline gives CDR1 SEHNR, CDR2 FQNEAQ (reference sequence).

The chain combines TRBV6-4 with TRBJ1-2, with 8 bases matching TRBD1. Germline V lookup: CDR1 MRHNA, CDR2 SNTAGT. The ends lost 1 base at V and 4 bases at J; junction bases unmatched: 5. The CDR3 is 15 residues long. The CDR3 loop is CASSDYGTGFYGYTF. CDR3 nucleotides: TGTGCCAGCAGTGACTACGGGACAGGCTTCTATGGCTACACCTTC.

V usage is TRBV10-1 and J usage is TRBJ2-1; TRBD2 matches 7 bases. The CDR3 length is 16 residues. Trimming took 3 bases from V and 9 from J; bases not matched to a gene: 14. Germline V gene lookup returns CDR1 WNHNN and CDR2 SYGVQD (reference sequence). CDR3 nucleotide sequence: TGCGCCAGCAGTGAAGGGAGGGGCCTTATGTCCGGTGAGCAGTTCTTC. It encodes CASSEGRGLMSGEQFF.

J is TRBJ2-5 and V is TRBV5-1; 9 nucleotides align to TRBD2. V lost 0 bases, J lost 4 bases, and 7 bases stayed unmatched. Germline V lookup: CDR1 SGHRS, CDR2 YFSETQ. This CDR3 is built from 16 residues. The CDR3 coding sequence is TGCGCCAGCAGCTTGGCGGCGGGGGGGCCTCGAGAGACCCAGTACTTC. Protein sequence: CASSLAAGGPRETQYF.

This sequence joins TRBV10-3 and TRBJ2-1; a weak D match, TRBD2 (5 bases). The CDR3 is 11 amino acids. From germline, CDR1 is ENHRY and CDR2 SYGVKD. With 10 bases removed from V and 14 bases from J, the gap between germline ends came to 18 bases. CDR3 sequence reads: CATRFTGLEFF. The CDR3 nucleotides read TGTGCCACAAGATTCACGGGGTTGGAGTTCTTC.

The rearrangement uses TRBV21-1 and TRBJ2-1; TRBD1 reflects the table's D call only, with no check against the DNA. TRBV21-1 is reported as a pseudogene. CDR3 length: 15 residues. CDR3 sequence: CASSLFGTDNNEQFF. In DNA, the CDR3 is TGTGCCAGCAGCCTATTCGGGACAGATAACAATGAGCAGTTCTTC.